This is a list of T cell receptor beta chains from one sample in a study of human T cells and chemical hapten exposure. TCRdb analysed the RACE reads with MiXCR anew, one entry per CDR3 protein. The table lists about 130,000 distinct CDR3 sequences, about 9% of them singletons. Sequences were obtained from whole blood. These receptors all come from a male donor in good health. Some clones in this sample may be carry-over from other donors' samples. The CDR3 runs from the conserved cysteine through the conserved F or W. D genes are given only for firm matches.

d_call: -
v_call: TRBV10-1
cdr3_length: 14
j_call: TRBJ2-1
cdr3_aa: CASTPGPRYNEQFF

d_call: -
v_call: TRBV3-1
cdr3_length: 15
j_call: TRBJ2-3
cdr3_aa: CASSQAFGGTDTQYF

d_call: -
v_call: TRBV12-5
cdr3_length: 14
j_call: TRBJ1-1
cdr3_aa: CASGLGAIPTEAFF

d_call: -
v_call: TRBV9
cdr3_length: 15
j_call: TRBJ2-1
cdr3_aa: CASSPPLKGRGEQFF

d_call: -
v_call: TRBV27
cdr3_length: 15
j_call: TRBJ1-6
cdr3_aa: CASSLSGGPNSPLHF

d_call: TRBD1
v_call: TRBV6-5
cdr3_length: 15
j_call: TRBJ1-1
cdr3_aa: CASSGQGSVNTEAFF

d_call: TRBD1
v_call: TRBV2
cdr3_length: 15
j_call: TRBJ1-6
cdr3_aa: CASRNRGPENSPLHF

d_call: TRBD1
v_call: TRBV12-3/TRBV12-4
cdr3_length: 16
j_call: TRBJ2-2
cdr3_aa: CASSFRDRVVTGELFF

d_call: -
v_call: TRBV3-1
cdr3_length: 14
j_call: TRBJ1-2
cdr3_aa: CASSPRGQNYGYTF

d_call: TRBD2
v_call: TRBV11-2
cdr3_length: 16
j_call: TRBJ2-7
cdr3_aa: CASSLVGGKLSYEQYF

d_call: -
v_call: TRBV2
cdr3_length: 15
j_call: TRBJ2-2
cdr3_aa: CASSEWGQNTGELFF

d_call: TRBD1
v_call: TRBV7-2
cdr3_length: 14
j_call: TRBJ1-3
cdr3_aa: CASSLRGPGNTIYF

d_call: -
v_call: TRBV15
cdr3_length: 14
j_call: TRBJ1-1
cdr3_aa: CATSRDAGSSEAFF

d_call: TRBD1
v_call: TRBV5-4
cdr3_length: 14
j_call: TRBJ1-5
cdr3_aa: CASSWGQGPQPQHF

d_call: -
v_call: TRBV6-2/TRBV6-3
cdr3_length: 14
j_call: TRBJ1-1
cdr3_aa: CASRVGPVDTEAFF

d_call: -
v_call: TRBV7-9
cdr3_length: 15
j_call: TRBJ1-4
cdr3_aa: CASSYTGQVNEKLFF

d_call: TRBD2
v_call: TRBV20-1
cdr3_length: 15
j_call: TRBJ2-1
cdr3_aa: CSASGLAETYNEQFF

d_call: -
v_call: TRBV7-6
cdr3_length: 16
j_call: TRBJ1-5
cdr3_aa: CASSLSGGMGNQPQHF

d_call: -
v_call: TRBV7-2
cdr3_length: 12
j_call: TRBJ2-3
cdr3_aa: CASSLAADTQYF

d_call: -
v_call: TRBV7-2
cdr3_length: 13
j_call: TRBJ2-1
cdr3_aa: CASSLARGDEQFF

d_call: -
v_call: TRBV29-1
cdr3_length: 11
j_call: TRBJ1-1
cdr3_aa: CSVPSDTEAFF

d_call: TRBD1
v_call: TRBV12-3/TRBV12-4
cdr3_length: 15
j_call: TRBJ1-6
cdr3_aa: CASSLDGQGPSPLHF

d_call: TRBD1
v_call: TRBV7-2
cdr3_length: 16
j_call: TRBJ1-4
cdr3_aa: CASSLVVGTGNEKLFF

d_call: -
v_call: TRBV19
cdr3_length: 13
j_call: TRBJ1-1
cdr3_aa: CASSITPYTEAFF

d_call: TRBD1
v_call: TRBV19
cdr3_length: 15
j_call: TRBJ2-2
cdr3_aa: CASSSQGTGAGELFF

d_call: -
v_call: TRBV4-1
cdr3_length: 15
j_call: TRBJ1-2
cdr3_aa: CASSQVPAANYGYTF

d_call: TRBD1
v_call: TRBV7-9
cdr3_length: 14
j_call: TRBJ1-1
cdr3_aa: CASNPTGTDTEAFF

d_call: -
v_call: TRBV4-3
cdr3_length: 14
j_call: TRBJ2-3
cdr3_aa: CASSQVGGEDTQYF

d_call: -
v_call: TRBV3-1
cdr3_length: 12
j_call: TRBJ2-1
cdr3_aa: CASSQEYNEQFF

d_call: -
v_call: TRBV7-6
cdr3_length: 15
j_call: TRBJ2-1
cdr3_aa: CASSRWGGDNNEQFF

d_call: -
v_call: TRBV29-1
cdr3_length: 15
j_call: TRBJ1-1
cdr3_aa: CSVSNSGLKGTEAFF

d_call: TRBD2
v_call: TRBV11-2
cdr3_length: 16
j_call: TRBJ2-5
cdr3_aa: CASSWETSGRQETQYF

d_call: -
v_call: TRBV21-1
cdr3_length: 19
j_call: TRBJ2-3
cdr3_aa: CASSNGLAGAYPYRDTQYF

d_call: -
v_call: TRBV2
cdr3_length: 15
j_call: TRBJ2-1
cdr3_aa: CASFRTALSYNEQFF

d_call: -
v_call: TRBV28
cdr3_length: 12
j_call: TRBJ1-5
cdr3_aa: CASSAGSQPQHF

d_call: -
v_call: TRBV6-6
cdr3_length: 15
j_call: TRBJ1-5
cdr3_aa: CASSYLGVGNQPQHF

d_call: -
v_call: TRBV4-2
cdr3_length: 16
j_call: TRBJ1-4
cdr3_aa: CASSQVRGTANEKLFF

d_call: -
v_call: TRBV27
cdr3_length: 16
j_call: TRBJ2-7
cdr3_aa: CASSGRRAGAYYEQYF

d_call: TRBD2
v_call: TRBV7-2
cdr3_length: 15
j_call: TRBJ2-5
cdr3_aa: CASSLRASGQETQYF

d_call: -
v_call: TRBV30
cdr3_length: 14
j_call: TRBJ1-1
cdr3_aa: CAWTPDGAHTEAFF

d_call: -
v_call: TRBV19
cdr3_length: 16
j_call: TRBJ2-2
cdr3_aa: CASSNPDGWDTGELFF

d_call: TRBD1
v_call: TRBV27
cdr3_length: 15
j_call: TRBJ2-7
cdr3_aa: CASRPSDRGLYEQYF

d_call: TRBD2
v_call: TRBV20-1
cdr3_length: 13
j_call: TRBJ2-5
cdr3_aa: CSARRTSVETQYF

d_call: TRBD1
v_call: TRBV24-1
cdr3_length: 14
j_call: TRBJ2-2
cdr3_aa: CATSDAGQGKELFF

d_call: TRBD1
v_call: TRBV5-1
cdr3_length: 14
j_call: TRBJ2-7
cdr3_aa: CASSLGTGAYEQYF

d_call: TRBD1
v_call: TRBV7-8
cdr3_length: 15
j_call: TRBJ2-1
cdr3_aa: CASSLLQGAYNEQFF

d_call: TRBD2
v_call: TRBV7-9
cdr3_length: 17
j_call: TRBJ2-3
cdr3_aa: CASSRLAGEPSTDTQYF

d_call: -
v_call: TRBV7-6
cdr3_length: 15
j_call: TRBJ2-7
cdr3_aa: CASSPRTAGVYEQYF

d_call: -
v_call: TRBV27
cdr3_length: 12
j_call: TRBJ2-7
cdr3_aa: CASGDFSYEQYF

d_call: -
v_call: TRBV6-5
cdr3_length: 14
j_call: TRBJ1-2
cdr3_aa: CPSSYGTTNYGYTF

d_call: TRBD1
v_call: TRBV4-1
cdr3_length: 15
j_call: TRBJ2-1
cdr3_aa: CASSQVANRGDEQFF

d_call: TRBD2
v_call: TRBV7-3
cdr3_length: 20
j_call: TRBJ2-1
cdr3_aa: CASSLSGTSGGIISYNEQFF